This T cell receptor beta chain came from a study of T cell responses to AZD1222 COVID-19 vaccine. Broader study findings: Nearly half of the spike-specific TCRs reportedly recognize variant regions that carry no mutations. Spike-specific TCR breadth rose after two AZD1222 doses, and depth rose as well. White British ancestry dominated among donors, who included more females, and clonal diversity was possibly underestimated.

Note on this clone: Its antigen is unknown.

Sequenced by immunoSEQ multiplex PCR; TCRdb stores in-frame clones only, minus some. The table shows about 110,000 clones, with over 75% occurring only once. The source is an adult in good health. Sample: peripheral blood, taken on day 0 of AZD1222 vaccination.

CDR3 coding DNA: TGTGCCAGCAGTCTCGGACAGGGCAATCAGCCCCAGCATTTT. Amino acid sequence: CASSLGQGNQPQHF. The rearrangement uses TRBV6-2 or TRBV6-3 and TRBJ1-5; 7 bases are a match to TRBD1. Germline V gene lookup returns CDR1 MNHEY and CDR2 SVGEGT. V was pared by 5 bases and J by 2 bases, with 3 bases of the junction left unmatched. CDR3 size: 14 residues.